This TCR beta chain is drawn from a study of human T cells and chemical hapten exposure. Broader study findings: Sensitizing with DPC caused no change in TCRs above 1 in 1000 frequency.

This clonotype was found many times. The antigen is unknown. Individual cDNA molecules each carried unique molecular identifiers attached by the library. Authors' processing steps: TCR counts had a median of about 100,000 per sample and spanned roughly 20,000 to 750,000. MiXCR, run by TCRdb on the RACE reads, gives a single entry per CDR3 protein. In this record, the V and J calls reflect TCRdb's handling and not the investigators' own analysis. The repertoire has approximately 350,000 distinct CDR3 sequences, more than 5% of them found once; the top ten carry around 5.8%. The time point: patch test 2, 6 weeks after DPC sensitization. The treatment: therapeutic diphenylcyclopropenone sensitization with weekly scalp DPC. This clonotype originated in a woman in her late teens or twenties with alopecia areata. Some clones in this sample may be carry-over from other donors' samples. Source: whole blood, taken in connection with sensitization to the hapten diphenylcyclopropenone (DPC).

The CDR3 DNA sequence: TGTGCCAGCAGTTTTCGGCAGCCGGACACCATATATTTT. Its translation is CASSFRQPDTIYF. The rearrangement links TRBV25-1 to TRBJ1-3; D ambiguous. The CDR3 runs to 13 residues. CDR1 is MGHDK and CDR2 is SYGVNS in the germline V gene. The germline V and J ends were trimmed by 5 bases and 8 bases, with 13 bases remaining between them.